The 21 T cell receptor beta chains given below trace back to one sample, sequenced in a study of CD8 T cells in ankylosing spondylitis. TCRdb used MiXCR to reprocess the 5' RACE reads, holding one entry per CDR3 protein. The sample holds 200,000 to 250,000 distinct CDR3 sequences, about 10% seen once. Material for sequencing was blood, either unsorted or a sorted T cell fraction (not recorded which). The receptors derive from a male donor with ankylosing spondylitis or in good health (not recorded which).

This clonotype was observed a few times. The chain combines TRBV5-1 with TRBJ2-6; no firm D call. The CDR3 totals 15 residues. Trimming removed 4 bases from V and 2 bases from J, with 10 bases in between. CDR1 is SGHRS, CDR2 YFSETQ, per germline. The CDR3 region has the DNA TGCGCCAGCAGCCTTTCGACGGCTGGGGCCAACGTCCTGACTTTC. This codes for CASSLSTAGANVLTF.

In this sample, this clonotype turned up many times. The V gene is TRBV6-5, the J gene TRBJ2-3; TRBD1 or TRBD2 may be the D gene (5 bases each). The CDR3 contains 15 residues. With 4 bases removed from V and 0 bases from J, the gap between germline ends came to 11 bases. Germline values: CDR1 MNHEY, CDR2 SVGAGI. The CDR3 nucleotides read TGTGCCAGCAGTTGGGGACGGTCTAGCACAGATACGCAGTATTTT. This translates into CASSWGRSSTDTQYF.

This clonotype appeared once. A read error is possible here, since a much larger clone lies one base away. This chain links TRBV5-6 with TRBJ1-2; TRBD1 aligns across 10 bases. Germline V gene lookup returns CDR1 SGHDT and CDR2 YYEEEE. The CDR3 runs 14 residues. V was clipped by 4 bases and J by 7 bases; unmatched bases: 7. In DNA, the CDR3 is TGTGCCAGCAGCGTGACAGGGGGCGGTGGTGGCTACACCTTC. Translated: CASSVTGGGGGYTF.

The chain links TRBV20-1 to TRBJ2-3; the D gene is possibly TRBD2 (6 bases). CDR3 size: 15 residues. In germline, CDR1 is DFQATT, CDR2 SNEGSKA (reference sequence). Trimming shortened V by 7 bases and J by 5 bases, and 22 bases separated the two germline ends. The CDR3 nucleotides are TGCAGTGTTCCCCCTTTGGGCGGGGATGTAGATACGCAGTATTTT. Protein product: CSVPPLGGDVDTQYF.

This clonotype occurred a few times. The CDR3 loop is CASSDPDGEAFF. For the CDR3, the DNA is TGTGCCAGCAGTGACCCGGACGGCGAAGCTTTCTTT. The chain couples TRBV6-4 to TRBJ1-1; no definite D call. Trimming pared 2 bases from V and 8 bases from J, leaving 9 bases between. This CDR3 is 12 amino acids long. The germline gives CDR1 MRHNA, CDR2 SNTAGT.

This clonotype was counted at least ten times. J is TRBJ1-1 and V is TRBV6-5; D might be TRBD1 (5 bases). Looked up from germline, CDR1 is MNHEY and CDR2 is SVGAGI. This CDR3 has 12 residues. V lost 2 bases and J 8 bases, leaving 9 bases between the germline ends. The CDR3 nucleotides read TGTGCCAGCAGTTACATGGAGGGGGAAGCTTTCTTT. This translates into CASSYMEGEAFF.

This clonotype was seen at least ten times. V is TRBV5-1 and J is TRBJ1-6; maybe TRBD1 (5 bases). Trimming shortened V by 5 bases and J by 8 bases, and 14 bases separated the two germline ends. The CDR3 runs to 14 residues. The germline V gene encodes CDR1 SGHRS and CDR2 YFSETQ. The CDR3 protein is CASSSGTRDSPLHF. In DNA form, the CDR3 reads TGCGCCAGCAGTTCCGGGACGCGGGATTCACCCCTCCACTTT.

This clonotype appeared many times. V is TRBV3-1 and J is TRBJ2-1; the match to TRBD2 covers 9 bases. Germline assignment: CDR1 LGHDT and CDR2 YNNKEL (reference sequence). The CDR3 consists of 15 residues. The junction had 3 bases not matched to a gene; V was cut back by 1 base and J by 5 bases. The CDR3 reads CASSQVAGADNEQFF. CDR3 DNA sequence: TGTGCCAGCAGCCAAGTAGCGGGGGCAGACAATGAGCAGTTCTTC.

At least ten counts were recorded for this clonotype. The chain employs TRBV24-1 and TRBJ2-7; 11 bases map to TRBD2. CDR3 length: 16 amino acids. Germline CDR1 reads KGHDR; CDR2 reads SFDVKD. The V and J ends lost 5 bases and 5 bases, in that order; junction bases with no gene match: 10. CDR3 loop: CATSGGTSGGIDEQYF. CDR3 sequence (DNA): TGTGCCACCAGTGGGGGGACTAGCGGTGGTATCGACGAGCAGTACTTC.

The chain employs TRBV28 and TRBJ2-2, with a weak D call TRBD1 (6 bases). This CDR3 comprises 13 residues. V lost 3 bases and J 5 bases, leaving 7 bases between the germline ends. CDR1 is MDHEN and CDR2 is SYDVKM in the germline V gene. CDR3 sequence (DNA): TGTGCCAGCAGTTTTGACAGGACCGGGGAGCTGTTTTTT. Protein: CASSFDRTGELFF. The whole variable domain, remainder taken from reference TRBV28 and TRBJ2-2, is DVKVTQSSRYLVKRTGEKVFLECVQDMDHENMFWYRQDPGLGLRLIYFSYDVKMKEKGDIPEGYSVSREKKERFSLILESASTNQTSMYLCASSFDRTGELFFGEGSRLTVL.

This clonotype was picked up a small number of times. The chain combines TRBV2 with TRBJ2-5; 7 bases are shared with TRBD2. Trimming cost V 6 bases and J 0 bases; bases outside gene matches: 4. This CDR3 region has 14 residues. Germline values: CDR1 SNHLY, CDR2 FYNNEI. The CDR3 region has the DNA TGTGCCAGCAGCAGCGGGGAGTACCAAGAGACCCAGTACTTC. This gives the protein CASSSGEYQETQYF.

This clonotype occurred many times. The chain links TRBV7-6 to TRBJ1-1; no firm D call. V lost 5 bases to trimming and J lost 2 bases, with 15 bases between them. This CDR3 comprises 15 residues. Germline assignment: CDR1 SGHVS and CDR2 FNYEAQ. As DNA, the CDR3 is TGTGCCAGCAGCCCCCTACCTGGTCCCAACACTGAAGCTTTCTTT. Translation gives CASSPLPGPNTEAFF.

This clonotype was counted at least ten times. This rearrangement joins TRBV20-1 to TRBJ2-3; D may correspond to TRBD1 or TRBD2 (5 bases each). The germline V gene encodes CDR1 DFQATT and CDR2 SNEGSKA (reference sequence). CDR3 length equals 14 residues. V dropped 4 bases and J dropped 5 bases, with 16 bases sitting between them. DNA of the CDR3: TGCAGTGCTAATTCGGGACGGACTTTAGATACGCAGTATTTT. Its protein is CSANSGRTLDTQYF.

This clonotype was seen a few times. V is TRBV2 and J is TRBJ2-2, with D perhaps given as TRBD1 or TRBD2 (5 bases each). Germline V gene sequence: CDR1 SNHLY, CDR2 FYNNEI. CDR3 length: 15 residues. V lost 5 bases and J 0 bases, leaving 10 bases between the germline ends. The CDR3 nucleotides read TGTGCCAGCAGTTGGGACCACCCGAACACCGGGGAGCTGTTTTTT. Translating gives CASSWDHPNTGELFF.

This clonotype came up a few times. CDR3 coding DNA: TGTGCCAGCAGTGCGCCGGGGGGGCTGGACAATGAGCAGTTCTTC. Translating gives CASSAPGGLDNEQFF. The gene calls are TRBV12-3 or TRBV12-4 and TRBJ2-1; 8 bases map to TRBD2. Unmatched junction bases numbered 8, after V lost 5 bases and J lost 5 bases. The CDR3 runs to 15 residues.

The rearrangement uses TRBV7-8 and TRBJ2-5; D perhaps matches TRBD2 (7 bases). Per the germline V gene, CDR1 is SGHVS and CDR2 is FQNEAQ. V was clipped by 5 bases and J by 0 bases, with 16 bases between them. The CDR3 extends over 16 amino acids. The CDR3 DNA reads TGTGCCAGCAGCCCCCTAGGGGGGGTGTACCAAGAGACCCAGTACTTC. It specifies CASSPLGGVYQETQYF.

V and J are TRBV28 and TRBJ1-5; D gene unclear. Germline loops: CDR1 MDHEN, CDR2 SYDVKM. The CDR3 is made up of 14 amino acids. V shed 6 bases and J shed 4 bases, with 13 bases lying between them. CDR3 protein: CASRRVGTNQPQHF. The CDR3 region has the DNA TGTGCCAGCAGGAGGGTTGGAACTAATCAGCCCCAGCATTTT.

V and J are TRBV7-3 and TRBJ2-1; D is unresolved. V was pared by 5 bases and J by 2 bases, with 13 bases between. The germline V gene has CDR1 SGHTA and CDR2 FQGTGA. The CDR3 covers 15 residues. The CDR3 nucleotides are TGTGCCAGCAGCCCAAACTATGAACCCTACAATGAGCAGTTCTTC. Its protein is CASSPNYEPYNEQFF.

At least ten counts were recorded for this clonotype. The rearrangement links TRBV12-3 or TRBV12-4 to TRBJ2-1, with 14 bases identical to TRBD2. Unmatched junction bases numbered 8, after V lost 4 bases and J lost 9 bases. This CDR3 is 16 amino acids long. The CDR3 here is CASSSTGLAGGGEQFF. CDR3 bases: TGTGCCAGCAGTTCAACCGGACTAGCGGGGGGCGGTGAGCAGTTCTTC.

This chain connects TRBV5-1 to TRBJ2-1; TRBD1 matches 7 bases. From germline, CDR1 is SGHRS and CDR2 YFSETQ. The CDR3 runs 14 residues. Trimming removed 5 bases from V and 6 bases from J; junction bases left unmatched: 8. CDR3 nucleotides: TGCGCCAGCAGGACAGGGTTGGCCCTCAATGAGCAGTTCTTC. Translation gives CASRTGLALNEQFF. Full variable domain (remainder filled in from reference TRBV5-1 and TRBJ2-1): KAGVTQTPRYLIKTRGQQVTLSCSPISGHRSVSWYQQTPGQGLQFLFEYFSETQRNKGNFPGRFSGRQFSNSRSEMNVSTLELGDSALYLCASRTGLALNEQFFGPGTRLTVL.

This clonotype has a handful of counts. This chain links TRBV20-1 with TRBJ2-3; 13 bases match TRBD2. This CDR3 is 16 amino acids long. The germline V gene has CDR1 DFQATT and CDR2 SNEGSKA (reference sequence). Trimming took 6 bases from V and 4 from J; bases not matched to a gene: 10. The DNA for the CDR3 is TGCAGTGCCTTAATACTAGCGGGGGGGCCGCCAGATACGCAGTATTTT. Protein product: CSALILAGGPPDTQYF.